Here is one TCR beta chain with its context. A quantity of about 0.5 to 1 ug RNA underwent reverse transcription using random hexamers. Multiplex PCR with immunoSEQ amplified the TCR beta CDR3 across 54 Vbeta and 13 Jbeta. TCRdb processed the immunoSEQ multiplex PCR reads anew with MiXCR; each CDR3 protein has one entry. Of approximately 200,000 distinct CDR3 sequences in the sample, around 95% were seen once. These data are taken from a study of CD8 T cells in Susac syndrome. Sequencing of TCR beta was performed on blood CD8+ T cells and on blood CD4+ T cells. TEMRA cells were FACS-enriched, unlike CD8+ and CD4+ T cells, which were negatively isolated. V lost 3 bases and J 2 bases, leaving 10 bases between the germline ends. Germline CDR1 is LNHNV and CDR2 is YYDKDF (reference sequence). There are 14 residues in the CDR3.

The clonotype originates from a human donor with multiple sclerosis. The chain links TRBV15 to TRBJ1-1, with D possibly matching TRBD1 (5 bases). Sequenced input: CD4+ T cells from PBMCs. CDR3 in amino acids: CATSSQGRNTEAFF. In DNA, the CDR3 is TGTGCCACCAGCAGTCAGGGCCGTAACACTGAAGCTTTCTTT.